This T cell receptor beta chain is drawn from a study of blood T cell repertoires in COVID-19. Study-level information: Whether acute or convalescent, the COVID-19 samples came from the United States, Italy and Spain. T cells, B-cell-depleted T cells, or PBMCs supplied cDNA or gDNA.

Germline V gene data show CDR1 as LGHNA and CDR2 as YSLEER. The CDR3 spans 15 residues. Losses at the gene ends were 4 bases for V and 4 bases for J; bases not matched to a gene: 4. This clone turned up a few times. TCRdb's copy holds only in-frame clones and misses some; the assay was immunoSEQ multiplex PCR. The sample gives tens of thousands of clones, approximately 88% of which show up once; roughly 2.2% is in the top ten. Sequenced sample: peripheral blood. V usage is TRBV4-3 and J usage is TRBJ2-1; 10 bases are shared with TRBD2. The clonotype was recovered from a human donor in a cohort sampled during active COVID-19. CDR3: CASSPGLALYNEQFF. CDR3 bases: TGCGCCAGCAGCCCGGGACTAGCGTTATACAATGAGCAGTTCTTC.